These 25 T cell receptor beta chains came from one sample sequenced in a study of STAT5B mutations in CD4+ large granular lymphocyte leukemia. Generated by immunoSEQ multiplex PCR, the TCRdb table keeps only in-frame clones and is missing some. Of tens of thousands of clones in the sample, about 82% were seen once. Sequenced: CD4+ T cells from blood buffy coats. The receptors shown here come from a human donor in good health.

This chain connects TRBV27 to TRBJ2-7; D unresolved. The germline V gene has CDR1 MNHEY and CDR2 SMNVEV (reference sequence). V was trimmed by 6 bases and J by 4 bases, leaving 19 bases between them. This CDR3 contains 15 residues. The DNA for the CDR3 is TGTGCCAGCAGCACCTTGGACCGATTTCTATACGAGCAGTACTTC. Amino acid sequence: CASSTLDRFLYEQYF.

On this clone itself: This sample includes further DNA sequences coding for the same CDR3. This chain links TRBV30 with TRBJ1-5; TRBD1 is a possible D gene (5 bases). The length of the CDR3 is 13 residues. Trimming took off 0 bases at V and 2 bases at J, with 5 bases between the two ends. The V gene's germline CDR1 is GTSNPN and CDR2 SVGIG (reference sequence). The CDR3 is CAWSVQGNQPQHF. CDR3 bases: TGTGCCTGGAGTGTACAGGGCAATCAGCCCCAGCATTTT.

The chain is built from TRBV11-2 and TRBJ2-2; TRBD1 aligns across 9 bases. J gave up 4 bases and V 5 bases, and 8 bases lay outside the gene matches. The CDR3 length is 16 residues. From germline, CDR1 is SGHAT and CDR2 FQNNGV. The DNA of the CDR3 is TGTGCCAGCAGCCGGAAGGGACAGGGAGGCACCGGGGAGCTGTTTTTT. Residues: CASSRKGQGGTGELFF.

The chain uses TRBV7-2 and TRBJ2-7; no clear D gene. CDR1 is SGHTA and CDR2 is FQGNSA in the germline V gene. The CDR3 covers 13 residues. Trimming shortened V by 1 base and J by 5 bases, and 9 bases separated the two germline ends. In DNA, the CDR3 is TGTGCCAGCAGCTTAGGAAGACGAGACGAGCAGTACTTC. Its translation: CASSLGRRDEQYF.

This clone occurred a few times. This chain links TRBV11-3 with TRBJ2-2; D is undetermined. Germline lookup yields CDR1 SGHNT and CDR2 YENEEA. V shed 3 bases and J shed 8 bases, with 10 bases lying between them. The CDR3 is 13 amino acids. The CDR3 spells CASSFQFGGELFF. The CDR3 region has the DNA TGTGCCAGCAGCTTCCAGTTTGGTGGGGAGCTGTTTTTT. The full variable domain, its missing parts supplied by reference TRBV11-3 and TRBJ2-2, is EAGVVQSPRYKIIEKKQPVAFWCNPISGHNTLYWYLQNLGQGPELLIRYENEEAVDDSQLPKDRFSAERLKGVDSTLKIQPAELGDSAVYLCASSFQFGGELFFGEGSRLTVL.

This clone was seen only once. The V call is TRBV29-1, the J call TRBJ2-2, with D tentatively TRBD2 (5 bases). V lost 5 bases and J 3 bases, leaving 16 bases between the germline ends. The CDR3 contains 15 residues. From germline, CDR1 is SQVTM and CDR2 ANQGSEA. DNA of the CDR3: TGCAGCGTTTCTCGTTTGGGAGAAGACACCGGGGAGCTGTTTTTT. Protein product: CSVSRLGEDTGELFF.

The chain couples TRBV25-1 to TRBJ2-7; TRBD2 aligns across 9 bases. After removal of 1 base from V and 2 bases from J, the junction contained 3 bases not matched to a gene. Germline assignment: CDR1 MGHDK and CDR2 SYGVNS. The CDR3 loop spans 15 amino acids. CDR3 sequence: CASSEWTSATYEQYF. The CDR3 DNA sequence: TGTGCCAGCAGTGAATGGACTAGCGCTACCTACGAGCAGTACTTC.

The genes are TRBV30 and TRBJ2-1; D gene ambiguous. CDR1 is GTSNPN and CDR2 is SVGIG in the germline V gene (reference sequence). Trimming pared 0 bases from V and 0 bases from J, leaving 6 bases between. The CDR3 has 14 residues. CDR3 loop: CAWSVQNSYNEQFF. DNA for the CDR3: TGTGCCTGGAGTGTACAGAACTCCTACAATGAGCAGTTCTTC.

The chain employs TRBV6-5 and TRBJ2-7; D unclear. The CDR3 covers 13 residues. Germline assignment: CDR1 MNHEY and CDR2 SVGAGI. Between the trimmed V and J ends, which lost 2 bases and 2 bases, there was a span of 7 bases. The CDR3 nucleotides read TGTGCCAGCAGTTACCGGGCCGCCTACGAGCAGTACTTC. The encoded protein is CASSYRAAYEQYF.

The chain recombines TRBV7-2 with TRBJ1-1; D gene uncertain. CDR1 is SGHTA and CDR2 is FQGNSA in the germline V gene. This CDR3 has 12 amino acids. Trimming shortened V by 5 bases and J by 7 bases, and 11 bases separated the two germline ends. The CDR3 loop is CASSPTAGEAFF. CDR3 DNA: TGTGCCAGCAGCCCGACGGCGGGTGAAGCTTTCTTT.

This chain uses TRBV27 with TRBJ2-7, with 11 bases lining up with TRBD2. Germline trimming cut 5 bases from V and 1 base from J; bases unmatched to any gene: 7. Germline CDR1 and CDR2: MNHEY and SMNVEV (reference sequence). CDR3 size: 16 residues. CDR3: CASSDAGTSGSYEQYF. CDR3 coding DNA: TGTGCCAGCAGTGACGCCGGGACTAGCGGATCCTACGAGCAGTACTTC.

This sequence joins TRBV29-1 and TRBJ2-3; TRBD2 matches at 13 bases. J was trimmed by 6 bases and V by 5 bases; bases with no gene match: 8. Germline V gives CDR1 SQVTM, CDR2 ANQGSEA. The CDR3 is 15 residues long. DNA of the CDR3: TGCAGCGTTCGGGGGACTAGCGGGAAACCCGATACGCAGTATTTT. It yields the protein CSVRGTSGKPDTQYF.

The chain uses TRBV27 and TRBJ2-1; D gene ambiguous. Germline V gives CDR1 MNHEY, CDR2 SMNVEV (reference sequence). Trimming stripped 2 bases from V and 6 bases from J, with 8 bases between. This CDR3 region has 13 residues. The DNA for the CDR3 is TGTGCCAGCAGTTTAATGCCTGGCAATGAGCAGTTCTTC. Amino acid sequence: CASSLMPGNEQFF.

The gene calls are TRBV19 and TRBJ2-3; no clear D gene. V lost 3 bases and J lost 3, with 10 bases in between. Germline values: CDR1 LNHDA, CDR2 SQIVND (reference sequence). This CDR3 has 14 amino acids. In DNA form, the CDR3 reads TGTGCCAGTAGTATTGGTCCACCGACAGATACGCAGTATTTT. It yields the protein CASSIGPPTDTQYF.

The chain's CDR3 is CASRFTGRVDTQYF. CDR3 bases: TGTGCCAGCAGATTTACAGGGAGAGTAGATACGCAGTATTTT. The J gene is TRBJ2-3, the V gene TRBV7-9, with a tentative D call TRBD1 (6 bases). Germline V gene data show CDR1 as SEHNR and CDR2 as FQNEAQ (reference sequence). V was trimmed by 6 bases and J by 5 bases, leaving 15 bases between them. This CDR3 has 14 residues. Complete variable domain (other parts from reference TRBV7-9 and TRBJ2-3): DTGVSQNPRHKITKRGQNVTFRCDPISEHNRLYWYRQTLGQGPEFLTYFQNEAQLEKSRLLSDRFSAERPKGSFSTLEIQRTEQGDSAMYLCASRFTGRVDTQYFGPGTRLTVL.

The chain combines TRBV19 with TRBJ2-1, with D unresolved. CDR1 is LNHDA, CDR2 SQIVND, per germline (reference sequence). The V end was cut by 7 bases, the J end by 2 bases, with 15 bases between. The CDR3 totals 15 residues. DNA for the CDR3: TGTGCCAGTAAAGTCCAGAGCAACGCCTACAATGAGCAGTTCTTC. Amino acids: CASKVQSNAYNEQFF.

This chain connects TRBV27 to TRBJ1-4; D is uncertain. V lost 0 bases and J lost 4, with 9 bases in between. The CDR3 consists of 15 residues. CDR1 MNHEY and CDR2 SMNVEV come from the germline V gene (reference sequence). The CDR3 nucleotides read TGTGCCAGCAGTTTATCCACCAGGAATAATGAAAAACTGTTTTTT. Translating it yields CASSLSTRNNEKLFF.

The J gene is TRBJ2-5, the V gene TRBV7-2; 7 nucleotides align to TRBD2. Germline loops: CDR1 SGHTA, CDR2 FQGNSA. The length of the CDR3 is 14 residues. Germline trimming cut 5 bases from V and 5 bases from J; bases unmatched to any gene: 8. CDR3 amino acids: CASSPYGGGETQYF. The CDR3 DNA reads TGTGCCAGCAGCCCGTACGGGGGAGGGGAGACCCAGTACTTC.

The genes are TRBV18 and TRBJ2-5; D remains ambiguous. Trimming removed 6 bases at V and 0 bases at J, with 14 bases between. There are 15 residues in the CDR3. The germline CDR1 and CDR2 sequences are KGHSH and LQKENI. CDR3 in amino acids: CASSDVISYQETQYF. The CDR3 bases are TGTGCCAGCTCGGACGTAATTAGCTACCAAGAGACCCAGTACTTC.

This clone was detected only once. The rearrangement joins TRBV7-8 to TRBJ1-1; D is undetermined. V lost 1 base and J 1 base, leaving 7 bases between the germline ends. This CDR3 comprises 14 residues. The germline gives CDR1 SGHVS, CDR2 FQNEAQ. CDR3 DNA: TGTGCCAGCAGCTTAGGAGCCGCGAACACTGAAGCTTTCTTT. Encoded protein: CASSLGAANTEAFF.

The J gene is TRBJ2-3, the V gene TRBV19; TRBD2 agrees at 8 bases. The CDR3 has 15 residues. From germline, CDR1 is LNHDA and CDR2 SQIVND (reference sequence). Germline trimming cut 7 bases from V and 4 bases from J; bases unmatched to any gene: 10. The CDR3 bases are TGTGCCAGTAACCTTGACGGGAGGGGGGCAGATACGCAGTATTTT. Amino acids: CASNLDGRGADTQYF.

The rearrangement uses TRBV2 and TRBJ2-7, with 14 nucleotides matching TRBD2. Germline V CDR1 and CDR2: SNHLY, FYNNEI. The CDR3 is 14 residues long. Trimming at V came to 11 bases and at J to 6 bases, leaving 9 bases not matched to a gene. CDR3 nucleotides: TGTGCCGGATTCGGACTAGCGGGAGGAGGCGAGCAGTACTTC. It encodes CAGFGLAGGGEQYF. The complete variable domain, with remaining parts taken from reference TRBV2 and TRBJ2-7, reads EPEVTQTPSHQVTQMGQEVILRCVPISNHLYFYWYRQILGQKVEFLVSFYNNEISEKSEIFDDQFSVERPDGSNFTLKIRSTKLEDSAMYFCAGFGLAGGGEQYFGPGTRLTVT.

The rearrangement links TRBV13 to TRBJ2-5; no firm D call. CDR3 length: 11 amino acids. Trimming left V 4 bases short and J 3 bases short, with 3 bases between. The germline V gene has CDR1 PRHDT and CDR2 FYEKMQ (reference sequence). CDR3 sequence reads: CASSYEETQYF. The CDR3 nucleotides are TGTGCCAGCAGCTACGAAGAGACCCAGTACTTC.

The rearrangement joins TRBV27 to TRBJ2-3; 7 bases fit TRBD1. CDR3 length: 15 residues. Trimming took 5 bases from V and 5 from J; bases not matched to a gene: 10. Germline CDR1 is MNHEY and CDR2 is SMNVEV (reference sequence). CDR3 sequence: CASSRAEGAKDTQYF. Here the CDR3 DNA reads TGTGCCAGCAGTCGTGCAGAGGGGGCGAAAGATACGCAGTATTTT.

J is TRBJ1-2 and V is TRBV4-2, with 7 bases that match TRBD1. The junction had 7 bases not matched to a gene; V was cut back by 4 bases and J by 2 bases. Germline-derived CDR1 and CDR2 are LGHNA and YNFKEQ. The CDR3 totals 15 residues. CDR3 coding DNA: TGTGCCAGCAGCCCCCAGGCAGGGGGGAACTATGGCTACACCTTC. Translation: CASSPQAGGNYGYTF.